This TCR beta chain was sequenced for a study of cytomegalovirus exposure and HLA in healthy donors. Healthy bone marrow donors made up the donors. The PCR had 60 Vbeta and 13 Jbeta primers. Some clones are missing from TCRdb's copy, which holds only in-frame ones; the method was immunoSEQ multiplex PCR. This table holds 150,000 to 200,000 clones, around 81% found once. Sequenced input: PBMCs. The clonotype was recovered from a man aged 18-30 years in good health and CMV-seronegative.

CDR3 DNA sequence: TGTGCCAGCAGTGACTCCAAGCGGGAGTACCTCAATGAGCAGTTCTTC. Translating it yields CASSDSKREYLNEQFF. The rearrangement joins TRBV6-4 to TRBJ2-1; 8 bases agree with TRBD2. V lost 0 bases to trimming and J lost 6 bases; unmatched junction nucleotides: 7. The CDR3 totals 16 residues. Germline V lookup: CDR1 MRHNA, CDR2 SNTAGT.